Below, 18 T cell receptor beta chains from the same sample are listed, as sequenced in a study of blood T cell repertoires in COVID-19. The assay was immunoSEQ multiplex PCR, and TCRdb's table has in-frame clones only and misses some. Here the sample spans some 330,000 clones, approximately 87% being singletons. What was sequenced was peripheral blood. The receptors here all came from a woman in her fifties or sixties with active or convalescent COVID-19.

The V and J genes are TRBV18 and TRBJ2-3; 14 bases match TRBD2. Germline values: CDR1 KGHSH, CDR2 LQKENI. With V trimmed by 3 bases and J by 3 bases, 8 bases remained unmatched. CDR3 length: 18 residues. In DNA, the CDR3 is TGTGCCAGCTCACCGAGACTAGCGGGAGGGCCTGGGACAGATACGCAGTATTTT. Protein product: CASSPRLAGGPGTDTQYF.

In its sample, this clone was seen once. The V gene is TRBV4-3, the J gene TRBJ1-2; TRBD1 might be the D (5 bases). Looked up from germline, CDR1 is LGHNA and CDR2 is YSLEER. V dropped 4 bases and J dropped 7 bases, with 19 bases sitting between them. The CDR3 has 15 amino acids. The CDR3, as DNA: TGCGCCAGCAGCCCGGGGATACGGGGGGGGGTTGGCTACACCTTC. This translates into CASSPGIRGGVGYTF.

The count of this clone is one. The chain employs TRBV7-9 and TRBJ2-7; TRBD2 matches 8 bases. J was trimmed by 0 bases and V by 4 bases; bases with no gene match: 11. CDR3 length: 17 residues. Germline values: CDR1 SEHNR, CDR2 FQNEAQ (reference sequence). The CDR3 coding sequence is TGTGCCAGCAGCTCCAACTCAGCGGGAGCGCTCTCCTACGAGCAGTACTTC. This encodes CASSSNSAGALSYEQYF.

The V gene is TRBV6-6, the J gene TRBJ1-2; the match to TRBD1 covers 8 bases. V was clipped by 6 bases and J by 7 bases; unmatched bases: 7. The CDR3 covers 13 residues. Germline loops: CDR1 MNHNY, CDR2 SVGAGI (reference sequence). CDR3 sequence (DNA): TGTGCCAGCAGCTTCGGACAGGGCTTTGGCTACACCTTC. Protein: CASSFGQGFGYTF.

V and J are TRBV5-1 and TRBJ2-1; 12 bases agree with TRBD2. CDR3 length equals 15 residues. After removal of 1 base from V and 4 bases from J, the junction contained 0 bases not matched to a gene. Germline CDR1 reads SGHRS; CDR2 reads YFSETQ. CDR3 nucleotide sequence: TGCGCCAGCAGCTTGACTAGCGGGAGGTACAATGAGCAGTTCTTC. Amino acid sequence: CASSLTSGRYNEQFF.

This clone was seen more than once but under ten times. The chain combines TRBV19 with TRBJ1-3; D call uncertain. Germline V gene sequence: CDR1 LNHDA, CDR2 SQIVND (reference sequence). V lost 4 bases, J lost 2 bases, and 3 bases lay in between. The CDR3 runs to 12 residues. The CDR3 is CASSTAGNTIYF. In DNA form, the CDR3 reads TGTGCCAGTAGTACAGCTGGAAACACCATATATTTT. The full variable domain, rest sourced from reference TRBV19 and TRBJ1-3, is DGGITQSPKYLFRKEGQNVTLSCEQNLNHDAMYWYRQDPGQGLRLIYYSQIVNDFQKGDIAEGYSVSREKKESFPLTVTSAQKNPTAFYLCASSTAGNTIYFGEGSWLTVV.

In this sample, this clone turned up once. The chain employs TRBV12-5 and TRBJ2-5, with 7 bases lining up with TRBD1. The CDR3 contains 16 residues. Germline V gene lookup returns CDR1 LGHNT and CDR2 FRNRAP. The J segment lost 1 base and the V segment lost 9 bases, leaving 14 bases of the junction unmatched. The CDR3 nucleotides are TGTGCTAGCGCGGTGGGACAGATGTTTTTCCAAGAGACCCAGTACTTC. Protein sequence: CASAVGQMFFQETQYF.

This clone has a single count. The V and J genes are TRBV28 and TRBJ2-7, with 9 bases aligning to TRBD1. The trim removed 6 bases at V and 3 bases at J, leaving 9 bases unmatched. CDR3 size: 15 residues. Germline V lookup: CDR1 MDHEN, CDR2 SYDVKM. The CDR3 DNA reads as TGTGCCAGCAGCCCAGCCGGGACAGGGTACTACGAGCAGTACTTC. It specifies CASSPAGTGYYEQYF.

This clone appeared once. The chain has TRBV2 and TRBJ1-1; D is undetermined. This CDR3 region has 13 residues. V was cut by 7 bases and J by 1 base, with 10 bases left in between. Germline V lookup: CDR1 SNHLY, CDR2 FYNNEI. CDR3 amino acids: CASNEERNTEAFF. The CDR3 coding sequence is TGTGCCAGCAATGAGGAGAGGAACACTGAAGCTTTCTTT.

This chain connects TRBV6-2 or TRBV6-3 to TRBJ1-1, with D perhaps TRBD1 (5 bases). V shed 6 bases and J shed 0 bases, with 26 bases lying between them. Germline-derived CDR1 and CDR2 are MNHEY and SVGEGT. CDR3 length: 19 amino acids. The CDR3: CASSQYSDSLKRVNTEAFF. The CDR3 nucleotides read TGTGCCAGCAGCCAATACTCCGACAGCCTGAAACGGGTGAACACTGAAGCTTTCTTT.

The rearrangement uses TRBV6-5 and TRBJ1-2, with 7 bases lining up with TRBD1. Germline values: CDR1 MNHEY, CDR2 SVGAGI. The J segment lost 8 bases and the V segment lost 0 bases, leaving 12 bases of the junction unmatched. CDR3 length: 16 amino acids. This CDR3 reads CASSYSPMTGNDGYTF. In nucleotides, the CDR3 is TGTGCCAGCAGTTACTCCCCCATGACAGGGAACGACGGCTACACCTTC.

The V gene is TRBV7-2, the J gene TRBJ2-1, with 10 bases lining up with TRBD2. The CDR3 is 14 amino acids. The V gene end was trimmed by 3 bases and the J gene end by 7 bases; junction bases not matched to a gene: 3. The V gene's germline CDR1 is SGHTA and CDR2 FQGNSA. The DNA of the CDR3 is TGTGCCAGCAGCTTCGCAGCGGGAGGGAATGAGCAGTTCTTC. Protein sequence: CASSFAAGGNEQFF.

The chain is built from TRBV18 and TRBJ2-7, with TRBD1 matching 8 bases. This CDR3 comprises 15 residues. Unmatched junction bases numbered 9, after V lost 4 bases and J lost 4 bases. CDR1 is KGHSH and CDR2 is LQKENI in the germline V gene. This chain's CDR3 is CASSLTTGVGYEQYF. CDR3 coding DNA: TGTGCCAGCTCACTTACGACAGGGGTTGGGTACGAGCAGTACTTC.

The chain joins TRBV28 to TRBJ1-1, with TRBD1 matching over 7 bases. This CDR3 contains 15 residues. V trimming: 5 bases; J trimming: 3 bases; junction bases outside the gene matches: 9. CDR1 and CDR2 from the germline V gene are MDHEN and SYDVKM. DNA of the CDR3: TGTGCCAGCAGTGCGCGGGAGGGGGCATACACTGAAGCTTTCTTT. Its protein product is CASSAREGAYTEAFF.

The V gene is TRBV29-1, the J gene TRBJ2-1; TRBD1 matches at 9 bases. Germline-derived CDR1 and CDR2 are SQVTM and ANQGSEA. This CDR3 comprises 15 residues. J gave up 8 bases and V 6 bases, and 14 bases lay outside the gene matches. DNA for the CDR3: TGCAGCGTGAACCGGGACAGGGTAGGGTACGATGAGCAGTTCTTC. Translation: CSVNRDRVGYDEQFF.

The V gene is TRBV7-6, the J gene TRBJ2-1, with 8 bases matching TRBD1. Trimming removed 1 base from V and 1 base from J; junction bases left unmatched: 6. CDR3 length: 17 residues. Germline V gives CDR1 SGHVS, CDR2 FNYEAQ. In nucleotides, the CDR3 is TGTGCCAGCAGCTTAGGCCCCGGACAGGGATCCTACAATGAGCAGTTCTTC. Translation gives CASSLGPGQGSYNEQFF. The full variable domain, its missing parts supplied by reference TRBV7-6 and TRBJ2-1, is GAGVSQSPRYKVTKRGQDVALRCDPISGHVSLYWYRQALGQGPEFLTYFNYEAQQDKSGLPNDRFSAERPEGSISTLTIQRTEQRDSAMYRCASSLGPGQGSYNEQFFGPGTRLTVL.

V usage is TRBV9 and J usage is TRBJ1-2; D is unresolved. In germline, CDR1 is SGDLS, CDR2 YYNGEE. V lost 0 bases and J lost 8, with 20 bases in between. The CDR3 runs to 16 residues. The CDR3 DNA sequence: TGTGCCAGCAGCGTAGAGGACCGAGCTCGAACGGGAGGCTACACCTTC. Its translation: CASSVEDRARTGGYTF. The variable domain in full, with the rest retrieved from reference TRBV9 and TRBJ1-2, is DSGVTQTPKHLITATGQRVTLRCSPRSGDLSVYWYQQSLDQGLQFLIQYYNGEERAKGNILERFSAQQFPDLHSELNLSSLELGDSALYFCASSVEDRARTGGYTFGSGTRLTVV.

This chain joins TRBV7-8 and TRBJ1-2, with D possibly matching TRBD1 (5 bases). Germline V gene data show CDR1 as SGHVS and CDR2 as FQNEAQ. Deletions cut 5 bases from V and 0 bases from J, with 16 bases between. The CDR3 sequence is 16 residues long. The CDR3 sequence is CASSPGDLDSNYGYTF. DNA of the CDR3: TGTGCCAGCAGCCCGGGGGACCTAGATTCTAACTATGGCTACACCTTC. Full variable domain (outside the CDR3, taken from reference TRBV7-8 and TRBJ1-2): GAGVSQSPRYKVAKRGQDVALRCDPISGHVSLFWYQQALGQGPEFLTYFQNEAQLDKSGLPSDRFFAERPEGSVSTLKIQRTQQEDSAVYLCASSPGDLDSNYGYTFGSGTRLTVV.